This entry describes one T cell receptor beta chain. Its antigen is unidentified. Extraction and reverse transcription of RNA yielded cDNA as the sequencing template. TCRdb keeps only in-frame clones here, not all; method: immunoSEQ multiplex PCR. The data show roughly 190,000 clones, 50% to 60% seen once. These data come from a study of CD8+ T cells in alopecia areata. CDR3 length equals 14 residues. V was shortened by 8 bases and J by 6 bases, with 16 bases between the two germline ends. CDR1 is SGHAT, CDR2 FQNNGV, per germline. Regarding treatment: oral pan-JAK inhibitor, 5-10 mg twice daily. Study-level findings and limits: When scalp samples are sequenced, resident alphabeta T cells of normal skin are also captured. Unlike in mice, where it was clearer, TCR sharing across patients was less clear, possibly HLA-related. There was only one nonresponder, so it was unclear how baseline CD8+ expansion relates to response.

The specimen comprised CD4+ T cells sorted from blood, sampled at week 4, from a patient treated with tofacitinib. This clonotype was obtained from a human donor with alopecia areata. This chain uses TRBV11-2 with TRBJ2-2; D may be TRBD1 or TRBD2 (5 bases each). As DNA, the CDR3 is TGTGCCAGCCCGGGTGGGGGAAGGGCCGGGGAGCTGTTTTTT. Translated, it gives CASPGGGRAGELFF.